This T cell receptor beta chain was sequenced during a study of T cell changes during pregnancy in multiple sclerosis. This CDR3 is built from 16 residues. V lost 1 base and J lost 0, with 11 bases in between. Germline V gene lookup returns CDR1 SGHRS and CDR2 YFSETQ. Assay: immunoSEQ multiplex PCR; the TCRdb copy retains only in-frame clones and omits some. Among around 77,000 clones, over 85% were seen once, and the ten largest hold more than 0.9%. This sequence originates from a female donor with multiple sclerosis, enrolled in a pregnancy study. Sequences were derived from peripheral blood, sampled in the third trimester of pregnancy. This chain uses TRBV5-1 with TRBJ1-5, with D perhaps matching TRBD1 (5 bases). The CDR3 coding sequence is TGCGCCAGCAGCTTGTTCGGGGGGGATAGCAATCAGCCCCAGCATTTT. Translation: CASSLFGGDSNQPQHF.